The 18 T cell receptor beta chains below come from one sample, sequenced in a study of cytomegalovirus exposure and HLA in healthy donors. The PCR made use of 60 Vbeta and 13 Jbeta primers. Clones were read by immunoSEQ multiplex PCR, and TCRdb kept only the in-frame ones, dropping some. The sample holds under 200,000 clones; over 75% are singletons and the top ten take 2.5% to 3.5%. Sample: PBMCs. These receptors all come from a female donor in good health and CMV-seronegative.

J is TRBJ2-5 and V is TRBV15, with TRBD2 matching over 13 bases. The V gene end was trimmed by 3 bases and the J gene end by 7 bases; junction bases not matched to a gene: 8. Germline V gene sequence: CDR1 LNHNV, CDR2 YYDKDF (reference sequence). The CDR3 sequence is 16 residues long. The CDR3 DNA reads as TGTGCCACCAGCAGGACTAGCGGGAGGACCGGCGGGACCCAGTACTTC. Protein sequence: CATSRTSGRTGGTQYF.

J is TRBJ2-5 and V is TRBV5-8; 10 positions match TRBD1. Germline loops: CDR1 SGHTS, CDR2 YDEGEE. Trimming took 3 bases from V and 5 from J; bases not matched to a gene: 16. The CDR3 is 18 residues long. CDR3 sequence: CASSSSGTGVRGRETQYF. As DNA, the CDR3 is TGTGCCAGCAGCTCCTCCGGGACAGGGGTCCGAGGGCGGGAGACCCAGTACTTC.

The V gene is TRBV5-1, the J gene TRBJ1-1, with D perhaps TRBD1 (6 bases). Germline V lookup: CDR1 SGHRS, CDR2 YFSETQ. Trimming left V 5 bases short and J 2 bases short, with 13 bases between. CDR3 length: 14 residues. This chain's CDR3 is CASRNRASNTEAFF. The DNA for the CDR3 is TGCGCCAGCAGGAACAGGGCATCTAACACTGAAGCTTTCTTT.

The chain combines TRBV5-1 with TRBJ1-2; D might be TRBD1 (5 bases). The germline CDR1 and CDR2 sequences are SGHRS and YFSETQ. This CDR3 region has 13 residues. Deletions cut 3 bases from V and 7 bases from J, with 13 bases between. The CDR3 sequence: CASSSRDGGGYTF. The CDR3 DNA follows: TGCGCCAGCAGCTCAAGGGACGGGGGTGGCTACACCTTC. The variable domain in full, completed from reference TRBV5-1 and TRBJ1-2, reads KAGVTQTPRYLIKTRGQQVTLSCSPISGHRSVSWYQQTPGQGLQFLFEYFSETQRNKGNFPGRFSGRQFSNSRSEMNVSTLELGDSALYLCASSSRDGGGYTFGSGTRLTVV.

V usage is TRBV27 and J usage is TRBJ2-1; perhaps TRBD2 as D (5 bases). V was cut by 5 bases and J by 9 bases, with 14 bases left in between. Per the germline V gene, CDR1 is MNHEY and CDR2 is SMNVEV (reference sequence). There are 13 residues in the CDR3. CDR3 bases: TGTGCCAGCAGTGCGCCCGGGGTTCGTGAGCAGTTCTTC. Translation: CASSAPGVREQFF.

The chain uses TRBV7-9 and TRBJ2-7, with D possibly matching TRBD1 (5 bases). CDR1 SEHNR and CDR2 FQNEAQ come from the germline V gene (reference sequence). V was cut by 3 bases and J by 3 bases, with 15 bases left in between. The CDR3 is 15 residues long. CDR3 residues: CASSLWQGTGYEQYF. The CDR3 bases are TGTGCCAGCAGCTTGTGGCAGGGAACGGGCTACGAGCAGTACTTC.

The V gene is TRBV28, the J gene TRBJ2-1, with 12 bases fitting TRBD2. CDR1 is MDHEN and CDR2 is SYDVKM in the germline V gene. The junction had 3 bases not matched to a gene; V was cut back by 6 bases and J by 6 bases. The CDR3 is made up of 14 amino acids. Here the CDR3 reads CASRELAGGNEQFF. In DNA, the CDR3 is TGTGCCAGCAGAGAACTAGCGGGAGGCAATGAGCAGTTCTTC.

The chain links TRBV30 to TRBJ1-1; maybe TRBD1 (6 bases). V lost 5 bases and J lost 4, with 17 bases in between. This CDR3 region has 14 residues. Germline V CDR1 and CDR2: GTSNPN, SVGIG (reference sequence). CDR3 in DNA: TGTGCCTGGCAGTTACAGGGATCGGGCACTGAAGCTTTCTTT. It translates to CAWQLQGSGTEAFF.

The rearrangement uses TRBV5-6 and TRBJ2-7, with 8 bases that match TRBD2. V shed 4 bases and J 6 bases; nucleotides not matched to a gene: 12. The CDR3 extends over 15 amino acids. From germline, CDR1 is SGHDT and CDR2 YYEEEE. In DNA form, the CDR3 reads TGTGCCAGCAGCCCATCAGAGCGGGAGATAAGCGAGCAGTACTTC. Its protein is CASSPSEREISEQYF.

The chain couples TRBV2 to TRBJ2-3; TRBD1 agrees at 12 bases. The trim removed 7 bases at V and 4 bases at J, leaving 6 bases unmatched. The CDR3 is 15 amino acids. CDR1 and CDR2 (germline): SNHLY, FYNNEI. CDR3 DNA: TGTGCCAGCACGGGGACAGGGGGCGACGCAGATACGCAGTATTTT. Translating it yields CASTGTGGDADTQYF. Together with reference TRBV2 and TRBJ2-3, the CDR3 gives the full variable domain: EPEVTQTPSHQVTQMGQEVILRCVPISNHLYFYWYRQILGQKVEFLVSFYNNEISEKSEIFDDQFSVERPDGSNFTLKIRSTKLEDSAMYFCASTGTGGDADTQYFGPGTRLTVL.

The chain recombines TRBV9 with TRBJ2-5; tentatively, D is TRBD1 (6 bases). This CDR3 is 14 amino acids long. V was clipped by 0 bases and J by 7 bases, with 13 bases between them. Germline V gene lookup returns CDR1 SGDLS and CDR2 YYNGEE. The CDR3 region has the DNA TGTGCCAGCAGCGTAGACTACAGGGTTGTGACCCAGTACTTC. Its translation is CASSVDYRVVTQYF.

This rearrangement joins TRBV18 to TRBJ1-5; 9 bases agree with TRBD1. The junction had 3 bases not matched to a gene; V was cut back by 3 bases and J by 3 bases. From germline, CDR1 is KGHSH and CDR2 LQKENI. The CDR3 consists of 15 residues. CDR3 DNA: TGTGCCAGCTCACCCGGGACAGGGAACAATCAGCCCCAGCATTTT. It translates to CASSPGTGNNQPQHF.

The rearrangement joins TRBV6-4 to TRBJ2-3, with 7 bases aligning to TRBD2. The J segment lost 0 bases and the V segment lost 0 bases, leaving 3 bases of the junction unmatched. In germline, CDR1 is MRHNA, CDR2 SNTAGT. CDR3 length: 16 residues. For the CDR3, the DNA is TGTGCCAGCAGTGACTCGGGAGGGCGAAGCACAGATACGCAGTATTTT. This translates into CASSDSGGRSTDTQYF.

The chain links TRBV5-4 to TRBJ1-5; 8 bases align to TRBD1. The CDR3 contains 16 residues. The V gene end was trimmed by 3 bases and the J gene end by 2 bases; junction bases not matched to a gene: 7. CDR1 SGHNT and CDR2 YYREEE come from the germline V gene (reference sequence). The chain's CDR3 is CASSSWTGSGNQPQHF. In nucleotides, the CDR3 is TGTGCCAGCAGCTCATGGACAGGGTCGGGCAATCAGCCCCAGCATTTT.

This clone was observed a single time. This chain joins TRBV4-2 and TRBJ1-6, with D possibly TRBD1 on 6 matching bases. Deletions cut 0 bases from V and 8 bases from J, with 14 bases between. The CDR3 spans 16 residues. The germline CDR1 and CDR2 sequences are LGHNA and YNFKEQ. The CDR3 spells CASSQEGAGAYSPLHF. In DNA form, the CDR3 reads TGTGCCAGCAGCCAAGAAGGGGCAGGGGCGTATTCACCCCTCCACTTT.

The chain carries TRBV29-1 and TRBJ2-7; 11 bases match TRBD2. The CDR3 extends over 14 amino acids. The germline gives CDR1 SQVTM, CDR2 ANQGSEA. The junction had 10 bases not matched to a gene; V was cut back by 6 bases and J by 6 bases. Here the CDR3 reads CSVASSGRASEQYF. The CDR3 nucleotides read TGCAGCGTGGCTAGTAGCGGGAGGGCCAGCGAGCAGTACTTC.

The chain combines TRBV28 with TRBJ2-2; 8 bases agree with TRBD1. Germline CDR1 is MDHEN and CDR2 is SYDVKM. The CDR3 contains 14 residues. Trimming removed 7 bases from V and 6 bases from J; junction bases left unmatched: 7. The CDR3 region is CASTPTGVSGELFF. CDR3 in DNA: TGTGCCAGCACACCGACAGGGGTGTCCGGGGAGCTGTTTTTT.

The chain recombines TRBV11-2 with TRBJ2-2; perhaps TRBD2 as D (7 bases). The CDR3 loop spans 11 amino acids. V was shortened by 4 bases and J by 15 bases, with 12 bases between the two germline ends. CDR1 and CDR2 from the germline V gene are SGHAT and FQNNGV. The CDR3 spells CASSSQGGVFF. The CDR3 coding sequence is TGTGCCAGCAGCTCCCAAGGGGGGGTGTTTTTT. The full variable domain, completed using reference TRBV11-2 and TRBJ2-2, is EAGVAQSPRYKIIEKRQSVAFWCNPISGHATLYWYQQILGQGPKLLIQFQNNGVVDDSQLPKDRFSAERLKGVDSTLKIQPAKLEDSAVYLCASSSQGGVFFGEGSRLTVL.